This note documents a single T cell receptor beta chain sequence. Its antigen target is currently unknown. Per-base quality was not reported, and no clone a single base away is much larger than it. The sample is drawn from a study of siplizumab effects on memory and regulatory T cells (dated by TCRdb to between 2019 and 2020). For the wider study: Across eight responder-stimulator pairs, paired mixed lymphocyte reactions were conducted with siplizumab at approximately 0.96 ug/mL and without drug. The study examined how the anti-CD2 antibody siplizumab affects alloreactive T-cell subsets in allogeneic mixed lymphocyte reactions built from human PBMCs. Study-level results and caveats: Compared with memory T cells, unstimulated naive T cells appeared more diverse, and naive cells seemed to make a substantial contribution to the alloresponse. About 75-96% of proliferating CD4+ or CD8+ clones could not be given a naive or memory phenotype. Among mappable alloreactive CD4+ clones, the Treg-derived fraction averaged nearly 70% with siplizumab versus approximately 27% in control reactions. The cumulative frequency of alloreactive sequences that could be traced back to unstimulated CD4+ memory T cells was significantly reduced by siplizumab. The suppressive function of proliferating Tregs from siplizumab cultures was not functionally confirmed. Because sequences below about 10^-5 frequency were poorly captured, only a minor fraction of alloreactive clones could be mapped to unstimulated subsets.

V loses 4 bases, J loses 3 bases, and the germline ends lie 8 bases apart. The CDR3 holds 13 amino acids from the cysteine to the phenylalanine. This entry keeps only the CDR3 DNA: 39 bases, framed from base 1. The germline V gene gives CDR1 as SGHDT and CDR2 as YYEEEE. Cells from the mixed lymphocyte reactions were cocultured for about six days at 37 degrees C. Responder PBMCs were labelled with CFSE, stimulator PBMCs were labelled with Violet Dye, and the two were mixed at a 1:1 ratio. Sorted unstimulated T cells and proliferating T cells recovered from mixed lymphocyte reactions underwent TCRbeta CDR3 sequencing. Fresh whole blood from approximately ten HLA-typed healthy donors was used to isolate PBMCs. Proliferating CFSE-low responder T cells were FACS-sorted after the mixed lymphocyte reaction for TCR sequencing. Library prep was done by the immunoSEQ multiplex PCR assay. The deep sequencing platform assayed 90,000 to 100,000 TCR templates per sample. Genomic DNA extracted from sorted T cells was the material used for TCRbeta CDR3 sequencing. On the study's bioinformatics: Clonal analysis of TCRbeta CDR3 data was done in the R programming language. Comparing unstimulated samples against CFSE-low samples taken after the reaction was how alloreactive CD4+ and CD8+ clones were defined. By matching sequences to the repertoires of sorted unstimulated Treg and non-Treg cells, each alloreactive CD4+ clone was assigned a regulatory or non-regulatory origin. The table was pulled from immuneACCESS by TCRdb, which kept in-frame rearrangements only. Such tables lose some clones; where checked, under half of the loss comes from unresolved V genes, and the rest has no known cause. Clone size and V and J calls were adopted from that table, with D and trimming inferred from the DNA. The sample has approximately 12,000 clones on record, more than 45% of them singletons. The ten largest clones take up 35% to 40% of the sample.

The sample consisted of CFSE-low (dividing) CD8+ T cells sorted from an allogeneic mixed lymphocyte reaction. The sequence came from a human donor in good health; the cells came from an allogeneic mixed lymphocyte reaction. Some clones in this sample may be carry-over from other donors' samples. The sequence links TRBV5-6 to TRBJ2-1; the D gene cannot be named for sure. The CDR3 region has the sequence CASSPGFYNEQFF. The nucleotide sequence reads TGTGCCAGCAGCCCAGGTTTCTACAATGAGCAGTTCTTC.